This TCR beta chain was sequenced in a study of CXCR3-negative and CXCR3-positive naive CD8 T cells. Study at large: The libraries yielded around 140 million TRB reads, about 1.5 +/- 0.3 million each.

In germline, CDR1 is MNHEY, CDR2 SMNVEV (reference sequence). The CDR3 sequence is 14 residues long. Preparation of TRB cDNA libraries relied on 5' RACE carrying UMI labels. After re-calling the 5' RACE reads, TCRdb lists one entry per CDR3 protein, DNA absent. The table lists roughly 110,000 distinct CDR3 sequences. Study observations and caveats: After cryopreservation, CXCR3 expression dropped partially; most assays used fresh PBMCs. Researchers reported similar TRBV-TRBJ usage in naive CXCR3-negative and CXCR3-positive cells, though memory differed. The study found more hydrophobic TRB CDR3s in CXCR3-positive naive cells than in CXCR3-negative naive cells. Naive subsets did not differ in surface CD5, and TRB CDR3 properties served to infer TCR strength.

With regard to this clonotype: Its antigen is still unknown.

The rearrangement joins TRBV27 to TRBJ1-2; as DNA is missing, the TRBD1 call by TCRdb cannot be tested. This receptor was taken from a human donor in good health. Some clones in this sample may be carry-over from other donors' samples. Sequencing used naive CXCR3+ CD8+ T cells from blood. Subset of the sample: CD45RO-CCR7+CD27+CD95- naive CD8+ T cells expressing CXCR3 (TNR3+). CDR3 in amino acids: CASSPLNQGDGYTF.